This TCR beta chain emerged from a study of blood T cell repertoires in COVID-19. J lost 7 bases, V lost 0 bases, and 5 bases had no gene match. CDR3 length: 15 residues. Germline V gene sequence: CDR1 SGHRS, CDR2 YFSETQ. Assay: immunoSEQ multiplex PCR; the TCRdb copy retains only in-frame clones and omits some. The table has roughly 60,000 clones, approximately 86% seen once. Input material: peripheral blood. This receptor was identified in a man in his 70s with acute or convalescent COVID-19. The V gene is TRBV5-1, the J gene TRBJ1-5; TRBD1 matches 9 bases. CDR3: CASSLGDRDEQPQHF. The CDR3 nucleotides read TGCGCCAGCAGCTTGGGGGACAGGGATGAACAGCCCCAGCATTTT. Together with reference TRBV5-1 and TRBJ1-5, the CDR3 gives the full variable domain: KAGVTQTPRYLIKTRGQQVTLSCSPISGHRSVSWYQQTPGQGLQFLFEYFSETQRNKGNFPGRFSGRQFSNSRSEMNVSTLELGDSALYLCASSLGDRDEQPQHFGDGTRLSIL.